The 10 T cell receptor beta chains below come from one sample, sequenced in a study of CD8 T cells in Susac syndrome (dated by TCRdb to about 2019). Library preparation was by the immunoSEQ multiplex PCR assay. RNA was extracted with the RNeasy kit and 0.5 to 1 ug was reverse transcribed using random hexamers. In-frame beta chains were kept once TCRdb had trimmed the public reads at Q25 with fastp and called clones with MiXCR. Every distinct CDR3 protein forms one entry, paired with its most common genes and DNA. The sample records 150,000 to 200,000 distinct CDR3 sequences, 90% to 95% of which are singletons. Just over 0.13% of the sample is in the top ten clones. Specimen: CD4+ T cells from PBMCs. The receptors shown here come from a human donor in good health.

The V gene is TRBV18, the J gene TRBJ2-5, with D perhaps TRBD1 (5 bases). The CDR3 runs 16 residues. The germline V gene has CDR1 KGHSH and CDR2 LQKENI. The V end was cut by 3 bases, the J end by 1 base, with 15 bases between. Here the CDR3 reads CASSPSNFDSQETQYF. The CDR3 nucleotides read TGTGCCAGCTCACCCTCGAATTTCGACAGCCAAGAGACCCAGTACTTC.

This chain joins TRBV20-1 and TRBJ2-7; TRBD1 matches 11 bases. The CDR3 contains 13 residues. After removal of 6 bases from V and 7 bases from J, the junction contained 8 bases not matched to a gene. Looked up from germline, CDR1 is DFQATT and CDR2 is SNEGSKA (reference sequence). CDR3 sequence reads: CSAEDRGRFEQYF. For the CDR3, the DNA is TGCAGTGCAGAGGACAGGGGGCGGTTTGAGCAGTACTTC.

V is TRBV18 and J is TRBJ2-7; D unclear. V was trimmed by 4 bases and J by 3 bases, leaving 13 bases between them. The CDR3 runs 14 residues. Looked up from germline, CDR1 is KGHSH and CDR2 is LQKENI. The CDR3 DNA reads TGTGCCAGCTCACAGTCAACAGATCTCTACGAGCAGTACTTC. It is translated as CASSQSTDLYEQYF.

V and J are TRBV6-6 and TRBJ2-7; TRBD1 might be the D (6 bases). Germline lookup yields CDR1 MNHNY and CDR2 SVGAGI (reference sequence). The CDR3 contains 14 residues. The V end was cut by 4 bases, the J end by 2 bases, with 12 bases between. The CDR3 DNA sequence: TGTGCCAGCAGTTTCCAACAGGGTACCTACGAGCAGTACTTC. Translation: CASSFQQGTYEQYF.

This clonotype showed up just once. This chain links TRBV28 with TRBJ1-2, with TRBD1 matching 8 bases. The CDR3 has 13 amino acids. V was clipped by 8 bases and J by 5 bases; unmatched bases: 7. The germline gives CDR1 MDHEN, CDR2 SYDVKM. The CDR3, as DNA: TGTGCCAGCGCAGGGGGCGCGAGGTATGGCTACACCTTC. This encodes CASAGGARYGYTF.

This chain joins TRBV5-1 and TRBJ2-1, with D unresolved. Per the germline V gene, CDR1 is SGHRS and CDR2 is YFSETQ. Trimming pared 7 bases from V and 5 bases from J, leaving 13 bases between. There are 13 residues in the CDR3. The CDR3 loop reads CASGLGKDNEQFF. CDR3 in DNA: TGCGCCAGCGGATTGGGTAAGGACAATGAGCAGTTCTTC.

This clonotype was recorded once. The V gene is TRBV29-1, the J gene TRBJ2-3, with D tentatively TRBD2 (6 bases). The germline CDR1 and CDR2 sequences are SQVTM and ANQGSEA. The CDR3 has 13 residues. V lost 7 bases, J lost 3 bases, and 14 bases lay in between. CDR3 nucleotide sequence: TGCAGCGCCGGAGTTGGAGGGACAGATACGCAGTATTTT. This codes for CSAGVGGTDTQYF.

The chain has TRBV20-1 and TRBJ1-2; maybe TRBD1 (6 bases). CDR3 length: 12 residues. The germline V gene has CDR1 DFQATT and CDR2 SNEGSKA (reference sequence). The DNA for the CDR3 is TGCAGCGTCTTCCAGGGGTGGGATGGCTACACCTTC. Translated: CSVFQGWDGYTF.

The chain couples TRBV12-5 to TRBJ2-7; weak D call: TRBD2 (5 bases). This CDR3 spans 17 amino acids. Germline V gene sequence: CDR1 LGHNT, CDR2 FRNRAP. Trimming pared 5 bases from V and 2 bases from J, leaving 22 bases between. CDR3 nucleotides: TGTGCTAGTGGTACCATTAGCATCGGGGAACGCGCCTACGAGCAGTACTTC. It yields the protein CASGTISIGERAYEQYF.

The chain uses TRBV6-5 and TRBJ1-6; D is uncertain. CDR3 length: 11 residues. V lost 8 bases to trimming and J lost 9 bases, with 8 bases between them. CDR1 MNHEY and CDR2 SVGAGI come from the germline V gene. The CDR3 DNA reads TGTGCCAGCCTCTGGGCTTCACCCCTCCACTTT. This translates into CASLWASPLHF.